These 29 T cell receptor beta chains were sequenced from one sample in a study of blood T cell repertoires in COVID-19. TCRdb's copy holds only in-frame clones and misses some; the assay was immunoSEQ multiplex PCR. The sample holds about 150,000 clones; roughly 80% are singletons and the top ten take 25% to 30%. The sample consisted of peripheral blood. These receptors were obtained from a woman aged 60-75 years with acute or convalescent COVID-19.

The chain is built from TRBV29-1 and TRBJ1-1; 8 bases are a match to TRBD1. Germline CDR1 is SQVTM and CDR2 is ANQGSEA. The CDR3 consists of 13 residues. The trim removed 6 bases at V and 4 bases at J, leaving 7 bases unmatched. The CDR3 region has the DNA TGCAGCGTGCAAACAGGGGGGGGCACTGAAGCTTTCTTT. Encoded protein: CSVQTGGGTEAFF.

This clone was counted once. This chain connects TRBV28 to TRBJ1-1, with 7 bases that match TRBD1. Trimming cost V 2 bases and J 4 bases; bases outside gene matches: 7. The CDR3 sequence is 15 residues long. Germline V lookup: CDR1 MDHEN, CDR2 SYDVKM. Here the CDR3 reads CASSLGGGARTEAFF. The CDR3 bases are TGTGCCAGCAGTTTAGGAGGGGGCGCCCGCACTGAAGCTTTCTTT.

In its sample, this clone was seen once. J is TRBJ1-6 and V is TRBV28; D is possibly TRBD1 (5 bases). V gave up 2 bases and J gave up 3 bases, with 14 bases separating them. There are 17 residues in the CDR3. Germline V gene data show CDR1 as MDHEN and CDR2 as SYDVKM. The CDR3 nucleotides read TGTGCCAGCAGTTTAGACAGTATCTCTATCTATAATTCACCCCTCCACTTT. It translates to CASSLDSISIYNSPLHF. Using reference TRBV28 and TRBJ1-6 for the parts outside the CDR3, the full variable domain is DVKVTQSSRYLVKRTGEKVFLECVQDMDHENMFWYRQDPGLGLRLIYFSYDVKMKEKGDIPEGYSVSREKKERFSLILESASTNQTSMYLCASSLDSISIYNSPLHFGNGTRLTVT.

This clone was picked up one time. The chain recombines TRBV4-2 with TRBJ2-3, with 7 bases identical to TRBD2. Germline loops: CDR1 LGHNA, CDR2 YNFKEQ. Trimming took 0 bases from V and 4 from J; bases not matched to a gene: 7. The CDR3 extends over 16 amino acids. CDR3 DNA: TGTGCCAGCAGCCAAGATGGGGGGGGGAGCTCAGATACGCAGTATTTT. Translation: CASSQDGGGSSDTQYF.

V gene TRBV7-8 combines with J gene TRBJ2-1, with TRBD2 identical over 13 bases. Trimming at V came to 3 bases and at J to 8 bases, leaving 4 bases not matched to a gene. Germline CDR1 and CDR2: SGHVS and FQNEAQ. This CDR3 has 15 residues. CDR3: CASSFTSGGAYEQFF. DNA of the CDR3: TGTGCCAGCAGCTTTACTAGCGGGGGGGCTTATGAGCAGTTCTTC. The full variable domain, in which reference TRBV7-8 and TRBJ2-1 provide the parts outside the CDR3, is GAGVSQSPRYKVAKRGQDVALRCDPISGHVSLFWYQQALGQGPEFLTYFQNEAQLDKSGLPSDRFFAERPEGSVSTLKIQRTQQEDSAVYLCASSFTSGGAYEQFFGPGTRLTVL.

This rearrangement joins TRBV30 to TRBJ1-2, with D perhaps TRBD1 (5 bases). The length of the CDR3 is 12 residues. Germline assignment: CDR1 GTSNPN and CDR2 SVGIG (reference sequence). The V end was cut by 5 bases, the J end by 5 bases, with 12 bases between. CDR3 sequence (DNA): TGTGCCTGGTTGGGGCTTCAATATGGCTACACCTTC. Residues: CAWLGLQYGYTF.

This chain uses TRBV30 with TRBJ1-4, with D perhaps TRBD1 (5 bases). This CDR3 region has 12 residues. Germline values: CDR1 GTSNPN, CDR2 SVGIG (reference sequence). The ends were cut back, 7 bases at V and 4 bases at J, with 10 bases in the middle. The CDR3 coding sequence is TGTGCCTCGGGGCAGGATAATGAAAAACTGTTTTTT. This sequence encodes CASGQDNEKLFF.

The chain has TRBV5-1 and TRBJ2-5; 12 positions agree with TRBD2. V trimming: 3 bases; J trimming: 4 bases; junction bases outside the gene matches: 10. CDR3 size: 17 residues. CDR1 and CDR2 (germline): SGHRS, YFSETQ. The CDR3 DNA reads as TGCGCCAGCAGCTCTAGCGGGGGGGCCATGGCAGGAGAGACCCAGTACTTC. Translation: CASSSSGGAMAGETQYF.

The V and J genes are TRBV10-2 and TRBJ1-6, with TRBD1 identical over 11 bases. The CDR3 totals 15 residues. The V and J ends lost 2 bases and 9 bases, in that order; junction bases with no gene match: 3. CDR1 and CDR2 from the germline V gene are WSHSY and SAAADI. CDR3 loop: CASSEAGTGGSPLHF. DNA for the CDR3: TGCGCCAGCAGTGAGGCCGGGACAGGGGGTTCACCCCTCCACTTT.

CDR3 DNA: TGTGCCAGCACCTCCCGAGGACACCCTGGAAACACCATATATTTT. It codes for CASTSRGHPGNTIYF. This chain uses TRBV6-5 with TRBJ1-3, with D possibly being TRBD1 (5 bases). The CDR3 covers 15 residues. V lost 7 bases and J 2 bases, leaving 15 bases between the germline ends. Germline CDR1 reads MNHEY; CDR2 reads SVGAGI.

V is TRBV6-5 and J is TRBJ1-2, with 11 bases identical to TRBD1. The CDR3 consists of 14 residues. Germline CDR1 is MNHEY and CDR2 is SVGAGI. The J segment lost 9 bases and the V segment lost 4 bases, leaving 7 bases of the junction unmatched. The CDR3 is CASSSWTGGVSYTF. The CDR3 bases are TGTGCCAGCAGTTCCTGGACAGGGGGCGTGAGCTACACCTTC.

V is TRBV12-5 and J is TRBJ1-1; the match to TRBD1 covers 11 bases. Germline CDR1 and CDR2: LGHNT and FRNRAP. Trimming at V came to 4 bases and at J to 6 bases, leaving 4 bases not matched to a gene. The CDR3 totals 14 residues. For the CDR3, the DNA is TGTGCTAGTGGTTGGGACAGGGGGAATTCTGAAGCTTTCTTT. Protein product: CASGWDRGNSEAFF.

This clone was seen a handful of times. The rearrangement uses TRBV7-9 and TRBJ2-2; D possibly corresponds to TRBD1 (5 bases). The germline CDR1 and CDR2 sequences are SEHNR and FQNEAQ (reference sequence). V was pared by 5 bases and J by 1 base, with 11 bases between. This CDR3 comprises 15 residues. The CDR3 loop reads CASSPFGQNTGELFF. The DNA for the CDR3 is TGTGCCAGCAGCCCCTTCGGACAGAACACCGGGGAGCTGTTTTTT.

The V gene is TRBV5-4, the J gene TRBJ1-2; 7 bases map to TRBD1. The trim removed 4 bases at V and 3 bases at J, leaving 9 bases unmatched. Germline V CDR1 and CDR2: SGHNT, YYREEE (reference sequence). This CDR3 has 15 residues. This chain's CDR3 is CASSPRTGAHYGYTF. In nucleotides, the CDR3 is TGTGCCAGCAGCCCTAGGACAGGAGCACACTATGGCTACACCTTC.

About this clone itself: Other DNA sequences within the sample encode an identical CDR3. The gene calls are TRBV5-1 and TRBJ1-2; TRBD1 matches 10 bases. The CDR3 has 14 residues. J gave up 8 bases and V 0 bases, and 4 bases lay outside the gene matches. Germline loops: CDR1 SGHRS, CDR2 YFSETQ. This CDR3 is CASSLGQGAEGYTF. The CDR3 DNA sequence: TGCGCCAGCAGCTTGGGACAGGGGGCGGAAGGCTACACCTTC.

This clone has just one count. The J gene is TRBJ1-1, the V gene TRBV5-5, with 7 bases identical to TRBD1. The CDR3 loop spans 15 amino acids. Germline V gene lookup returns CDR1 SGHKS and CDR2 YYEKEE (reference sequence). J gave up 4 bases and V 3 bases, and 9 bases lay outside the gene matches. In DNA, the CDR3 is TGTGCCAGCAGCTGGGACCCCGGACAGGCCACTGAAGCTTTCTTT. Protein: CASSWDPGQATEAFF.

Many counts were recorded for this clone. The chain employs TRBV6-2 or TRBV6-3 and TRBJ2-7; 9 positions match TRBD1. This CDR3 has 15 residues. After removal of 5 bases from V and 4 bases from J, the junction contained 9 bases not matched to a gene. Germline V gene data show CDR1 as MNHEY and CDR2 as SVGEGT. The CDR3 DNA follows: TGTGCCAGCAGTAAGCCAGGACAGGGGTTTTACGAGCAGTACTTC. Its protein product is CASSKPGQGFYEQYF.

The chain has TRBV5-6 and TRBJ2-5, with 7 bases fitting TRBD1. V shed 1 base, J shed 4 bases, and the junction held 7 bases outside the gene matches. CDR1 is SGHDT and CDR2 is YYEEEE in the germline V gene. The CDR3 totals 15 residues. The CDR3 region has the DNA TGTGCCAGCAGCTTGAGGGGGCGGCTGGGAGAGACCCAGTACTTC. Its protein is CASSLRGRLGETQYF.

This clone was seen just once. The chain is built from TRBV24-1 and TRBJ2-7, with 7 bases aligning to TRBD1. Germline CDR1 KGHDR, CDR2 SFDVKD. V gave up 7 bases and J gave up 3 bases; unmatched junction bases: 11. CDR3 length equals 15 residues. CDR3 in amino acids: CATRDRDRPNYEQYF. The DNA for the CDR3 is TGTGCCACCAGGGACCGGGACAGACCGAACTACGAGCAGTACTTC.

CDR3 sequence (DNA): TGTGCCAGCAGTTTACACCAGGGCAGCTCCTATAATTCACCCCTCCACTTT. It translates to CASSLHQGSSYNSPLHF. The J gene is TRBJ1-6, the V gene TRBV27; TRBD1 might be the D (5 bases). The germline V and J ends were trimmed by 2 bases and 0 bases, with 11 bases remaining between them. CDR1 is MNHEY, CDR2 SMNVEV, per germline (reference sequence). This CDR3 has 17 amino acids.

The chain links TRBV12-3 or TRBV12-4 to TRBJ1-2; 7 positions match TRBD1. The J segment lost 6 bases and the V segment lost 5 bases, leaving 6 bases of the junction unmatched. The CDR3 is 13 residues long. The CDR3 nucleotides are TGTGCCAGCAGTCCCGGACAGGACAATGGCTACACCTTC. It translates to CASSPGQDNGYTF.

The CDR3 DNA sequence: TGTGCCAGCAGCTCTAGCGGGGGGGAAGAGACCCAGTACTTC. This translates into CASSSSGGEETQYF. The chain links TRBV11-3 to TRBJ2-5; 12 nucleotides agree with TRBD2. Trimming cost V 4 bases and J 3 bases; bases outside gene matches: 0. Germline CDR1 is SGHNT and CDR2 is YENEEA. The CDR3 covers 14 residues.

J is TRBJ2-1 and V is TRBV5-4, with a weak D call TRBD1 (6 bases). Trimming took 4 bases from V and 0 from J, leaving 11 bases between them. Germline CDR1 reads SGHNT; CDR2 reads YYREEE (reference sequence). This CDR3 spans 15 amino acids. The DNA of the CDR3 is TGTGCCAGCAGCACAGGGCCGGGCTCCTACAATGAGCAGTTCTTC. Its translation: CASSTGPGSYNEQFF.

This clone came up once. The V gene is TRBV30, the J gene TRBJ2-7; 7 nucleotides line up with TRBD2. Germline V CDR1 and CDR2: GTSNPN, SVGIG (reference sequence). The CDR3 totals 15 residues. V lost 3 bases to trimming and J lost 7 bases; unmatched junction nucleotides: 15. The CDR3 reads CAWSAGRLALKEQYF. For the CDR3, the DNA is TGTGCCTGGAGCGCGGGGAGACTAGCTCTTAAGGAGCAGTACTTC. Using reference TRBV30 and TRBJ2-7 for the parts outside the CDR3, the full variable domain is SQTIHQWPATLVQPVGSPLSLECTVEGTSNPNLYWYRQAAGRGLQLLFYSVGIGQISSEVPQNLSASRPQDRQFILSSKKLLLSDSGFYLCAWSAGRLALKEQYFGPGTRLTVT.

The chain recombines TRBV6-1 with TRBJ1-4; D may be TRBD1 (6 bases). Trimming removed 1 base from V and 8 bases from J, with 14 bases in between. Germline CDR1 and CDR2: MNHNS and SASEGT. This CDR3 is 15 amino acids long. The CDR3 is CASSEGRGGREKLFF. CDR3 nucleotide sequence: TGTGCCAGCAGTGAAGGCAGGGGTGGACGAGAAAAACTGTTTTTT.

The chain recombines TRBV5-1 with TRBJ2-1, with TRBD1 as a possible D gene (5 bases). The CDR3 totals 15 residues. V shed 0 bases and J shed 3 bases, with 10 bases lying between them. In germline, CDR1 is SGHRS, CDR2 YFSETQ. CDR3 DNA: TGCGCCAGCAGCTTGGCTACAGGCTTCTACAATGAGCAGTTCTTC. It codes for CASSLATGFYNEQFF.

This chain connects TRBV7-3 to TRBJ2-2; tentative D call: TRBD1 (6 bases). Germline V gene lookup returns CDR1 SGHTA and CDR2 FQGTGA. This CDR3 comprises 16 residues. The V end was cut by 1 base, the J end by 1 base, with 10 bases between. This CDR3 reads CASSLMARGNTGELFF. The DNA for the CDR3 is TGTGCCAGCAGCTTAATGGCCAGGGGGAACACCGGGGAGCTGTTTTTT.

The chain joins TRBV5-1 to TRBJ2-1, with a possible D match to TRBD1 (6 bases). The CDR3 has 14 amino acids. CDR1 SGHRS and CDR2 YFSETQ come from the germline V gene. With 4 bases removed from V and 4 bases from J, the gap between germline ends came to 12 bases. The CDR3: CASSPAGVYNEQFF. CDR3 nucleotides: TGCGCCAGCAGCCCGGCAGGGGTTTACAATGAGCAGTTCTTC.

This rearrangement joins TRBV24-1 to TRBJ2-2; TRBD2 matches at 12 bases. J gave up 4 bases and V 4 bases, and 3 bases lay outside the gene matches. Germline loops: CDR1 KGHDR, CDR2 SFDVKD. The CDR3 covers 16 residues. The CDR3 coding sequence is TGTGCCACCAGTGACCAGACTAGCGGGGGCACCGGGGAGCTGTTTTTT. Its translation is CATSDQTSGGTGELFF.